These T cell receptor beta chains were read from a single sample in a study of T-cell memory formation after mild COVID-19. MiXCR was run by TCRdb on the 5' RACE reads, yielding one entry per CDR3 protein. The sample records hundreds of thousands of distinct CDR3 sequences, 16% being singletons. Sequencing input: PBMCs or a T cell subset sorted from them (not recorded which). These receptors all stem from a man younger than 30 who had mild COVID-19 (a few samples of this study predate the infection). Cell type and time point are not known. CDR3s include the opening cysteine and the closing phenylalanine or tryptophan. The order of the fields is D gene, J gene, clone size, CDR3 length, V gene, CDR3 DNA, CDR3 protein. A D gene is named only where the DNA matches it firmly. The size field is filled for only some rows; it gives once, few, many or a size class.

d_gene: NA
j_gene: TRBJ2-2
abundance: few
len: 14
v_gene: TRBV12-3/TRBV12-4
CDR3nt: TGTGCCAGCAGCCCGAATATACACACCGGGGAGCTGTTTTTT
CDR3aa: CASSPNIHTGELFF

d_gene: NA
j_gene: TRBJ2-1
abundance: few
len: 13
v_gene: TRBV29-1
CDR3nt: TGCAGCCTATGGAGGTCGTCTCACAATGAGCAGTTCTTC
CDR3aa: CSLWRSSHNEQFF

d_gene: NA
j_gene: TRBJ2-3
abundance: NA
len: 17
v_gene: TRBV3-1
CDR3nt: TGTGCCAGCAGCCTATACTCCGGGTCCTGGGGCACAGATACGCAGTATTTT
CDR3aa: CASSLYSGSWGTDTQYF

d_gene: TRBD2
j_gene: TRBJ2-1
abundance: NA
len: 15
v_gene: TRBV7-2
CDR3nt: TGTGCCAGCAGCAGCCCGGGGGGGCCGGTCAATGAGCAGTTCTTC
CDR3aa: CASSSPGGPVNEQFF

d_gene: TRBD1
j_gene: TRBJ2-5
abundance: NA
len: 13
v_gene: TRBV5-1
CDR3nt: TGCGCCAGCAGGTTCGGGACAGGGGAGACCCAGTACTTC
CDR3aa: CASRFGTGETQYF

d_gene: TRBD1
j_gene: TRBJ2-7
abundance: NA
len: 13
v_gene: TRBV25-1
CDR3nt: TGTGCCAGCAGAGTAGCAGGGGGCTACGAGCAGTACTTC
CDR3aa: CASRVAGGYEQYF

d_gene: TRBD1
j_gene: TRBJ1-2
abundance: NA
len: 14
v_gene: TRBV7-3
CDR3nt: TGTGCCAGCAGCTTAACAGGGGGCGCAGGGGGCTACACCTTC
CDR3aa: CASSLTGGAGGYTF

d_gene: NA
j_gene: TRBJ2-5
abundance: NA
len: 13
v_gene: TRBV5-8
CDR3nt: TGTGCCAGCAGCTTAAGTCGGGTAGAGACCCAGTACTTC
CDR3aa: CASSLSRVETQYF

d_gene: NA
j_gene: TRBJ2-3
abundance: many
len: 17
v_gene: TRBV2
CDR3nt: TGTGCCAGCACCGAAGGGCGGGTTAAAACTAGCACAGATACGCAGTATTTT
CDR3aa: CASTEGRVKTSTDTQYF

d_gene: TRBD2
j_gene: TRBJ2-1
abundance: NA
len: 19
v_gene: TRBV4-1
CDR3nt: TGCGCCAGCAGCCAAGATCCCCTTTTGGCGGGGGAGATTTACAATGAGCAGTTCTTC
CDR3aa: CASSQDPLLAGEIYNEQFF

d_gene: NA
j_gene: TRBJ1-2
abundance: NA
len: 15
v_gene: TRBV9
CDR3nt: TGTGCCAGCAGCGTGTCAGGGGTCCCTAACTATGGCTACACCTTC
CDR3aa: CASSVSGVPNYGYTF

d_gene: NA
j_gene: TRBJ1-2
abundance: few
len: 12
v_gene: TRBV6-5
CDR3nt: TGTGCCAGCAGTTACTGGGGTGATGGCTACACCTTC
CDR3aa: CASSYWGDGYTF

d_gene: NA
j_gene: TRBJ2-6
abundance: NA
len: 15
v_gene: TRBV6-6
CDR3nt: TGTGCCAGCATTGCACAGGGTTCTGGGGCCAACGTCCTGACTTTC
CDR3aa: CASIAQGSGANVLTF

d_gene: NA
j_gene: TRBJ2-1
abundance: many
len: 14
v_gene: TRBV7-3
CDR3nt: TGTGCCAGCAGCTCGGGCGGTTCCTACAATGAGCAGTTCTTC
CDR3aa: CASSSGGSYNEQFF

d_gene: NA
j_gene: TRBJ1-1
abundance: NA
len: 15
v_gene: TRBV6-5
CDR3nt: TGTGCCACACACGAACAGGACCGTTTGAACACTGAAGCTTTCTTT
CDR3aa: CATHEQDRLNTEAFF

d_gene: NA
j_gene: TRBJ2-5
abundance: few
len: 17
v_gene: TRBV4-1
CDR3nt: TGCGCCAGCAGCCAAGAGCCTGGAACGCTTCCCCCCGGGACCCAGTACTTC
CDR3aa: CASSQEPGTLPPGTQYF

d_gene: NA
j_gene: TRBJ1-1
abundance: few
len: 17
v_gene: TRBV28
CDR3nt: TGTGCCAGCAGTTTATGGTGGGACCAGGGCGAAAACACTGAAGCTTTCTTT
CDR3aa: CASSLWWDQGENTEAFF

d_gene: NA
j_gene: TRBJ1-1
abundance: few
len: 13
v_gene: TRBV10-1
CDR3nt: TGCGCCAGCAGTGAGTGGGGGGAATCTGAAGCTTTCTTT
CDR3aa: CASSEWGESEAFF

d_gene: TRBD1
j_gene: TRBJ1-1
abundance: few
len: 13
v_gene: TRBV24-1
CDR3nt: TGTGCCACCAGTGAGGCAGGGGGGACTGAAGCTTTCTTT
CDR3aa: CATSEAGGTEAFF

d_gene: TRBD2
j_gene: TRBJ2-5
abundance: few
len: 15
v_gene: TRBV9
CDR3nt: TGTGCCAGCAGCGTAGCGCGGGGGTCGTCAGAGACCCAGTACTTC
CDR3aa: CASSVARGSSETQYF

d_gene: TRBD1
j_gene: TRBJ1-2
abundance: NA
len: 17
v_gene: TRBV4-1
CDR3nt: TGCGCCAGCAGCCAGCGGGACAGGGCCCCAGCTAACTATGGCTACACCTTC
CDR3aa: CASSQRDRAPANYGYTF

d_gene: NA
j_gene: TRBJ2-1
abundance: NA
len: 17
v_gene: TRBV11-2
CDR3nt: TGTGCCAGCAGCTTAGGGGCTATCTTGCTGGCCTACAATGAGCAGTTCTTC
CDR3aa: CASSLGAILLAYNEQFF

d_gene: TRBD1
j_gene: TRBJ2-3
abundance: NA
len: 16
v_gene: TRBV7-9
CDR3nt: TGTGCCAGCAGCTCTGAAGGGGGCAAGCCCACAGATACGCAGTATTTT
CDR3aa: CASSSEGGKPTDTQYF

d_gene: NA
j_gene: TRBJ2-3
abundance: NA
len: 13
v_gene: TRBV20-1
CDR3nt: TGCAGTGCTGGGCTGGGGACCACAGATACGCAGTATTTT
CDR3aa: CSAGLGTTDTQYF

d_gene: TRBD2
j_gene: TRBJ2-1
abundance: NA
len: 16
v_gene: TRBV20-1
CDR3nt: TGCAGTGCCCCACCAAGCCTAGCGGGGGGTTACAATGAGCAGTTCTTC
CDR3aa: CSAPPSLAGGYNEQFF

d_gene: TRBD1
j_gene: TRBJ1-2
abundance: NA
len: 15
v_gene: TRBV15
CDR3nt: TGTGCCACCAGCGGTTTCGACAGGGGAGATTATGGCTACACCTTC
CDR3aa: CATSGFDRGDYGYTF

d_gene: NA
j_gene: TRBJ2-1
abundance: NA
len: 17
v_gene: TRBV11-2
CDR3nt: TGTGCCAGCAGGTCCCCCCGCGCGGGGGCCCGTTACAATGAGCAGTTCTTC
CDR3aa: CASRSPRAGARYNEQFF

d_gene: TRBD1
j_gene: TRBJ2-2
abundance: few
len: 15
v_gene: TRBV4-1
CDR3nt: TGCGCCAGCAGCCAACGGACAGGTTCCGCCGGGGAGCTGTTTTTT
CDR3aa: CASSQRTGSAGELFF

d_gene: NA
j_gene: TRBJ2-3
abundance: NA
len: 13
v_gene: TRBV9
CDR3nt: TGTGCCAGCAGCTCGTCAGATTACGATACGCAGTATTTT
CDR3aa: CASSSSDYDTQYF

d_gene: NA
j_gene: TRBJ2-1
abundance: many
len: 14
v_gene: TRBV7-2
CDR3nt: TGTGCCAGCAGCTTAGCCAGGGGGGCCAATGAGCAGTTCTTC
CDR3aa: CASSLARGANEQFF

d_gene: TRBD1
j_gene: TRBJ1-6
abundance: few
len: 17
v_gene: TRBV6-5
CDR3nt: TGTGCCAGCAGCCTCGACAGGGCTTCGGCCTATAATTCACCCCTCCACTTT
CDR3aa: CASSLDRASAYNSPLHF

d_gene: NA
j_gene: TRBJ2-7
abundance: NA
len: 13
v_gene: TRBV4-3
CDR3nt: TGCGCCAGCAGCCAAGATCAGGGTCTCGAGCAGTACTTC
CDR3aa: CASSQDQGLEQYF

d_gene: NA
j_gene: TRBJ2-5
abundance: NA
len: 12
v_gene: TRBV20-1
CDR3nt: TGCAGTGCGCCGACTTGGGCGGAGACCCAGTACTTC
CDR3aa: CSAPTWAETQYF

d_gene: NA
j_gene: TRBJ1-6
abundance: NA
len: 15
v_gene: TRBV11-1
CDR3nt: TGTGCCAGCAGCTACACAACGGACAGTTGGTCACCCCTCCACTTT
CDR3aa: CASSYTTDSWSPLHF

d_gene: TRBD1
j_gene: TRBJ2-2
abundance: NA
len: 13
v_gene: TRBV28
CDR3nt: TGTGCCAGCAGTTTAGATAGGGGGCAAGAGCTGTTTTTT
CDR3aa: CASSLDRGQELFF

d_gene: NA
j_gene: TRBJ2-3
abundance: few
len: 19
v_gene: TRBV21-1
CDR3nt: TGTGCCAGCAGCAAAGCGAGGGAAACGACGCGGGAGGCGACAGATACGCAGTATTTT
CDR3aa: CASSKARETTREATDTQYF

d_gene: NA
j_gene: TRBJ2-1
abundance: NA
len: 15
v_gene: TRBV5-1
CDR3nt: TGCGCCAGCAGCCAGCTCCAGGGAATAGGGTACGAGCAGTTCTTC
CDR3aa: CASSQLQGIGYEQFF

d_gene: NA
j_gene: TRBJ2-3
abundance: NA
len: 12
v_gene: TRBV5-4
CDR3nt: TGTGCCACGGGACAACACACAGATACGCAGTATTTT
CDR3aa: CATGQHTDTQYF